This T cell receptor (beta chain) was documented in a study of cytomegalovirus exposure and HLA in healthy donors. Whole-study findings and limits: Associated with cytomegalovirus, according to the listing, were some 150 TCR beta chains.

The PCR used 60 Vbeta and 13 Jbeta primers. TCRdb's copy holds only in-frame clones and misses some; the assay was immunoSEQ multiplex PCR. The sample gives 200,000 or so clones, 82% of which show up once; about 0.1% is in the top ten. The table lists this clone with a count of one. Its antigen is currently unknown. The receptor comes from a boy aged 2 to 10 in good health and CMV-seronegative. The sample was PBMCs.

The CDR3 is CASSRTGGGYTF. The CDR3 DNA is TGTGCCAGCAGCCGGACAGGGGGTGGCTACACCTTC. J is TRBJ1-2 and V is TRBV2; 10 bases fit TRBD1. Germline values: CDR1 SNHLY, CDR2 FYNNEI. V was clipped by 6 bases and J by 7 bases; unmatched bases: 2. The CDR3 totals 12 residues.